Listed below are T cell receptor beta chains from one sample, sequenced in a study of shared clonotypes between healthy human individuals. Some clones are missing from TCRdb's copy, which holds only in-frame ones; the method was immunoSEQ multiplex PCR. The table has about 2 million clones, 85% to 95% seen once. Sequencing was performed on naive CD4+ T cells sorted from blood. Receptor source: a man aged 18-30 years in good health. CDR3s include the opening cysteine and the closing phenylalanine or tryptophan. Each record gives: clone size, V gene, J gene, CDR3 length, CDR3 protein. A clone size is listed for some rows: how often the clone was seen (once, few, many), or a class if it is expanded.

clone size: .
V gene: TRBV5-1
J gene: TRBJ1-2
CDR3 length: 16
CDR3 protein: CASSLEGYRGDLGYTF

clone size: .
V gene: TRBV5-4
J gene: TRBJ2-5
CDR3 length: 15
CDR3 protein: CASSISALGQETQYF

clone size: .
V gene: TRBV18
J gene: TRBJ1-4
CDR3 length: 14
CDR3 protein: CASSPFDSNEKLFF

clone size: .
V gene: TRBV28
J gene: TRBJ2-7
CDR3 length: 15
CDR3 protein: CASSPWPWDSHEQYF

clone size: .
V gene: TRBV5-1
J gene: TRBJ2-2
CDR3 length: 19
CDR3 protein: CASSLLGQTGNIRTGELFF

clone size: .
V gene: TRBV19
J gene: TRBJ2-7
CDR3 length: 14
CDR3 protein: CAKNEGPPGVKQYF

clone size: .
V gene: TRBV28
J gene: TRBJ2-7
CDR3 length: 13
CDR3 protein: CASSAGNLPEQYF

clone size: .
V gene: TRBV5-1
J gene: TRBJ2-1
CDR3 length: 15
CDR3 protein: CASSLTASGYNEQFF

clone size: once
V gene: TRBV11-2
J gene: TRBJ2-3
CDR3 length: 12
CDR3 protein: CASSLRSDTQYF

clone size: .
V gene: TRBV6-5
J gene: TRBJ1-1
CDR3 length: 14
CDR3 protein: CASSYSTISPEAFF

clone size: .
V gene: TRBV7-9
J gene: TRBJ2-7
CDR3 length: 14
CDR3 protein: CASSTGGLSYEQYF

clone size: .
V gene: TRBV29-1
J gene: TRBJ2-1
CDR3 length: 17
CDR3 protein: CSVVPRAMGVSYNEQFF

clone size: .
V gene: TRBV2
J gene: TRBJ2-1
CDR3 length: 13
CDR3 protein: CASKGRLLSGQFF

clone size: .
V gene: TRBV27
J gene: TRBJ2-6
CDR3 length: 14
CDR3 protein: CASSQPSGANVLTF

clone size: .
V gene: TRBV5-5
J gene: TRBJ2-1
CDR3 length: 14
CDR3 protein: CASSLGRTNNEQFF

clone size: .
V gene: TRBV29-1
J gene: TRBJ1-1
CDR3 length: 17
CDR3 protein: CSVPRITEDRTGAEAFF

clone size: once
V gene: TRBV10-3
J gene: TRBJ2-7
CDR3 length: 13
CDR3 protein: CATAQDPGYEQYF

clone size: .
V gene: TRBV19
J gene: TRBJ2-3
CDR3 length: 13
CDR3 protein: CASSRRYTDTQYF

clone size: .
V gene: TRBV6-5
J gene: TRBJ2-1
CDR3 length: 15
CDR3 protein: CASTKRGDSYNEQFF

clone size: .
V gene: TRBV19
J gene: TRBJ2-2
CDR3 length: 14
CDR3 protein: CASRGLAGTGELFF

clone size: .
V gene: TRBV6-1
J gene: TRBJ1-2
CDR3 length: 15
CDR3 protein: CASSEAARANYGYTF

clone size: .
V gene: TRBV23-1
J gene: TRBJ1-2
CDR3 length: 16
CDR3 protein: CASRKAGGDTNYGYTF

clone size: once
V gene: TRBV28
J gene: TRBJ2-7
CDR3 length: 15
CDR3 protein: CASSAPKGARDEQYF

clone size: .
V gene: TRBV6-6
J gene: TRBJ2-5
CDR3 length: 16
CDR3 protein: CASRAGTGTSQETQYF

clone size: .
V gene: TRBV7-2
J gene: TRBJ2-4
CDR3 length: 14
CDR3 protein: CASSFAQAKNIQYF

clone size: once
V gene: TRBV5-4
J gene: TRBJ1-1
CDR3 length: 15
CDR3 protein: CASSLATGGLTEAFF

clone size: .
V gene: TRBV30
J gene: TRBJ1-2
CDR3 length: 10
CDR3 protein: CAWGSEGYTF

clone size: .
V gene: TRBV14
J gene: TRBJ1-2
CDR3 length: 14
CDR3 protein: CASSQLGDNYGYTF

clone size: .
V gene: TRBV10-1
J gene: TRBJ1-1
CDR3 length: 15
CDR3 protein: CASSESRTGLSEAFF

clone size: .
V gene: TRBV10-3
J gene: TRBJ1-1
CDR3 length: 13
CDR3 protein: CAIKGGPNTEAFF

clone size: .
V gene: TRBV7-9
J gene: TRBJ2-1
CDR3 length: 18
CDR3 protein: CASSLVQIWGTDYNEQFF

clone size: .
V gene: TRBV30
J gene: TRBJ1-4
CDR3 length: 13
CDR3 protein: CAWSVLSGEKLFF

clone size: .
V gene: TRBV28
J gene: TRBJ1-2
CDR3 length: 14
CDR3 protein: CASSLSEGGYGYTF